These 8 T cell receptor beta chains were all obtained from the same sample, sequenced in a study of blood T cell repertoires in COVID-19. This table comes from immunoSEQ multiplex PCR, and its TCRdb copy is limited to in-frame clones, with some not included. The table records about 170,000 clones, roughly 78% of them present only once. The specimen sequenced was PBMCs or T cells enriched from blood (not recorded which). The receptors shown here come from a woman between 65 and 79 years old in a cohort exposed to, infected with or recovered from COVID-19 (not recorded which).

This chain uses TRBV2 with TRBJ2-1, with TRBD1 matching over 8 bases. Germline lookup yields CDR1 SNHLY and CDR2 FYNNEI. The V gene end was trimmed by 6 bases and the J gene end by 0 bases; junction bases not matched to a gene: 4. The CDR3 is 15 residues long. For the CDR3, the DNA is TGTGCCAGCAGCCGCACAGGGGGCTCCTACAATGAGCAGTTCTTC. The encoded protein is CASSRTGGSYNEQFF.

The V gene is TRBV4-3, the J gene TRBJ2-2; D is undetermined. The germline V gene encodes CDR1 LGHNA and CDR2 YSLEER. V shed 6 bases and J shed 4 bases, with 6 bases lying between them. This CDR3 region has 12 residues. For the CDR3, the DNA is TGCGCCAGCAGGGCTTTCACCGGGGAGCTGTTTTTT. As protein: CASRAFTGELFF.

The chain joins TRBV18 to TRBJ2-7; TRBD2 aligns across 10 bases. Germline V gene data show CDR1 as KGHSH and CDR2 as LQKENI. The CDR3 runs to 14 residues. J lost 4 bases, V lost 4 bases, and 4 bases had no gene match. This CDR3 is CASSQAGGPYEQYF. The CDR3 coding sequence is TGTGCCAGCTCACAAGCGGGAGGGCCTTACGAGCAGTACTTC.

This chain joins TRBV7-3 and TRBJ2-1, with 10 bases lining up with TRBD2. The CDR3 runs to 15 residues. V gave up 5 bases and J gave up 3 bases; unmatched junction bases: 4. Germline V CDR1 and CDR2: SGHTA, FQGTGA. The CDR3 DNA reads as TGTGCCAGCAGCCAAGCGGGAGGGGACTACAATGAGCAGTTCTTC. Residues: CASSQAGGDYNEQFF.

V gene TRBV2 combines with J gene TRBJ2-5, with a weak D call TRBD1 (5 bases). Germline V lookup: CDR1 SNHLY, CDR2 FYNNEI. CDR3 length: 13 residues. V shed 5 bases and J shed 5 bases, with 12 bases lying between them. The CDR3 loop reads CASSRQLEETQYF. The CDR3 coding sequence is TGTGCCAGCAGTAGACAGTTAGAGGAGACCCAGTACTTC.

The chain combines TRBV15 with TRBJ1-6; D might be TRBD1 (6 bases). Per germline, CDR1 LNHNV and CDR2 YYDKDF (reference sequence). V shed 6 bases and J shed 9 bases, with 18 bases lying between them. The CDR3 runs to 15 residues. The CDR3 is CATRGGGGLGSPLHF. For the CDR3, the DNA is TGTGCCACCAGAGGGGGGGGAGGACTAGGTTCACCCCTCCACTTT. The full variable domain, its missing parts supplied by reference TRBV15 and TRBJ1-6, is DAMVIQNPRYQVTQFGKPVTLSCSQTLNHNVMYWYQQKSSQAPKLLFHYYDKDFNNEADTPDNFQSRRPNTSFCFLDIRSPGLGDTAMYLCATRGGGGLGSPLHFGNGTRLTVT.

The chain carries TRBV27 and TRBJ2-2; 9 nucleotides agree with TRBD1. Germline values: CDR1 MNHEY, CDR2 SMNVEV (reference sequence). The length of the CDR3 is 16 residues. The ends lost 4 bases at V and 5 bases at J; junction bases unmatched: 8. DNA of the CDR3: TGTGCCAGCAGTTACCGAGACAGGGGGGGGACCGGGGAGCTGTTTTTT. Its protein product is CASSYRDRGGTGELFF.

J is TRBJ2-7 and V is TRBV7-9; possibly TRBD1 for D (7 bases). The CDR3 is 13 residues long. Per germline, CDR1 SEHNR and CDR2 FQNEAQ (reference sequence). V lost 11 bases and J lost 3, with 17 bases in between. CDR3 nucleotides: TGTGCCGGGGGGAAACAGGGGCTCTACGAGCAGTACTTC. Its translation is CAGGKQGLYEQYF.